One sample yielded the 13 T cell receptor beta chains listed below, sequenced in a study of graft-versus-host responses after intestinal transplantation. Antigen specificity for these receptors is unknown. Generated by immunoSEQ multiplex PCR, the TCRdb table keeps only in-frame clones and is missing some. The repertoire holds tens of thousands of clones, with about 95% as singletons. The source material was unstimulated CD4+ T cells sorted from spleen or lymph node cells, sampled before transplant. The receptors were gathered from a human donor who was the organ donor for an intestinal transplant.

The gene calls are TRBV4-1 and TRBJ1-1, with D unclear. This CDR3 region has 15 residues. Trimming took 0 bases from V and 1 from J, leaving 9 bases between them. The germline CDR1 and CDR2 sequences are MGHRA and YSYEKL. The CDR3 loop is CASSQEGLGNTEAFF. The CDR3 region has the DNA TGCGCCAGCAGCCAAGAAGGCCTGGGGAACACTGAAGCTTTCTTT.

This chain connects TRBV21-1 to TRBJ2-5; the D call in the table, TRBD2, was not verified against the DNA. TRBV21-1 is a recognized pseudogene. The length of the CDR3 is 12 residues. In DNA, the CDR3 is TGTGCCAGCAGCAGCTATGAGCCGACCCAGTACTTC. Translated: CASSSYEPTQYF.

The CDR3 DNA is TGTGCCAGCAGTTCATACGGGACAGGGGTCCATCAGCCCCAGCATTTT. This translates into CASSSYGTGVHQPQHF. The V call is TRBV28, the J call TRBJ1-5; 10 bases are shared with TRBD1. V was pared by 4 bases and J by 5 bases, with 8 bases of the junction left unmatched. The CDR3 covers 16 residues. Germline CDR1 MDHEN, CDR2 SYDVKM.

The chain joins TRBV7-2 to TRBJ2-2; D gene uncertain. The CDR3 covers 13 residues. The V end was cut by 4 bases, the J end by 6 bases, with 9 bases between. The V gene's germline CDR1 is SGHTA and CDR2 FQGNSA. In nucleotides, the CDR3 is TGTGCCAGCAGCTCCCCCCGCCCCGGGGAGCTGTTTTTT. Protein product: CASSSPRPGELFF.

This clone was observed a single time. The chain combines TRBV2 with TRBJ1-1; TRBD1 matches 9 bases. Germline V gives CDR1 SNHLY, CDR2 FYNNEI. J gave up 6 bases and V 3 bases, and 11 bases lay outside the gene matches. The CDR3 spans 16 residues. The CDR3 is CASSEVFGQGFAEAFF. The DNA of the CDR3 is TGTGCCAGCAGTGAGGTCTTCGGACAGGGGTTCGCTGAAGCTTTCTTT.

The chain links TRBV12-5 to TRBJ2-7; D is undetermined. V was shortened by 5 bases and J by 3 bases, with 5 bases between the two germline ends. The CDR3 consists of 11 residues. The germline V gene has CDR1 LGHNT and CDR2 FRNRAP. The CDR3 coding sequence is TGTGCTAGTGGTCTCAACTACGAGCAGTACTTC. Encoded protein: CASGLNYEQYF.

The V and J genes are TRBV4-1 and TRBJ2-3; 10 positions agree with TRBD1. The CDR3 is 15 residues long. The V segment lost 2 bases and the J segment 3 bases; nucleotides outside the gene matches: 2. Germline V CDR1 and CDR2: MGHRA, YSYEKL. CDR3 nucleotide sequence: TGCGCCAGCAGCCAACAGGGACAGGGGACAGATACGCAGTATTTT. This translates into CASSQQGQGTDTQYF.

As DNA, the CDR3 is TGTGCCAGCAGGTTGACTAGCGGCCCGTCCTACGAGCAGTACTTC. This sequence encodes CASRLTSGPSYEQYF. This chain joins TRBV11-2 and TRBJ2-7; 9 nucleotides align to TRBD2. J lost 1 base, V lost 6 bases, and 7 bases had no gene match. CDR1 and CDR2 (germline): SGHAT, FQNNGV. This CDR3 has 15 amino acids.

The chain links TRBV5-1 to TRBJ1-1; weak D call: TRBD1 (6 bases). CDR3 length: 15 residues. Trimming shortened V by 3 bases and J by 3 bases, and 15 bases separated the two germline ends. Germline V gene lookup returns CDR1 SGHRS and CDR2 YFSETQ. The CDR3 sequence is CASSWAGSGDTEAFF. The CDR3 DNA sequence: TGCGCCAGCAGCTGGGCGGGTTCAGGGGACACTGAAGCTTTCTTT.

V and J are TRBV19 and TRBJ1-3; D is possibly TRBD1 (5 bases). Germline CDR1 reads LNHDA; CDR2 reads SQIVND (reference sequence). The CDR3 runs to 13 residues. Trimming took off 7 bases at V and 0 bases at J, with 7 bases between the two ends. CDR3 DNA: TGTGCCAGTATGGGGGGCTCTGGAAACACCATATATTTT. Protein sequence: CASMGGSGNTIYF.

J is TRBJ2-7 and V is TRBV27; possibly TRBD1 or TRBD2 for D (5 bases each). The CDR3 has 15 amino acids. The V and J ends lost 6 bases and 2 bases respectively, with 17 bases between them. Germline CDR1 MNHEY, CDR2 SMNVEV (reference sequence). The chain's CDR3 is CASRLGRDGTYEQYF. CDR3 nucleotides: TGTGCCAGCAGACTAGGTCGGGACGGAACCTACGAGCAGTACTTC.

This chain connects TRBV7-2 to TRBJ2-4; 7 bases are shared with TRBD1. Trimming removed 5 bases from V and 1 base from J; junction bases left unmatched: 2. Germline V CDR1 and CDR2: SGHTA, FQGNSA. This CDR3 is built from 14 residues. As DNA, the CDR3 is TGTGCCAGCAGCAAGGACAGGGCCAAAAACATTCAGTACTTC. Protein product: CASSKDRAKNIQYF.

This clone has a handful of counts. This chain connects TRBV6-1 to TRBJ2-3; 12 bases are a match to TRBD2. CDR3 length: 18 residues. Germline V gene data show CDR1 as MNHNS and CDR2 as SASEGT. V was clipped by 4 bases and J by 0 bases; unmatched bases: 8. CDR3 sequence: CASSATSGGVWSTDTQYF. The CDR3 DNA reads as TGTGCCAGCAGTGCGACTAGCGGGGGAGTTTGGAGCACAGATACGCAGTATTTT.